The text below deals with one T cell receptor beta chain. No antigen is known for it. No base quality information exists; no much larger clone differs at one position. The sample is drawn from a study of blood T cell repertoires in COVID-19 (dated by TCRdb to the early 2020s). For the study in its entirety: Samples from collaborators originated in the United States, Italy and Spain and spanned both the acute and convalescent phases of COVID-19. The prospective study material was composed of cDNA or gDNA derived from T cells, B-cell-depleted T cells, or PBMCs. Deeply sampled blood TCRbeta repertoires from subjects exposed to, actively infected with, or recovered from COVID-19 were included in the dataset. The repertoires were released in a freely available public database meant as a resource for research on the immune response to SARS-CoV-2. The samples were drawn from the first 160 participants of the ongoing ImmuneRACE study and from over 950 subjects provided by 6 global collaborators. A de-identified subject ID, COVID-19 status, age in years and sex were almost always included in the sample metadata. Where HLA class I and class II types were available, the types were taken from metadata supplied by the sample provider, not from assay-based typing. Study-wide findings and limitations: The amount of clinical and demographic metadata varied by source and participant and was provided uncurated.

TCRbeta CDR3 regions were amplified from genomic DNA using the immunoSEQ Assay, a bias-controlled multiplex PCR. For the original study's pipeline: The number of nucleated cells in each sample was estimated from the amplification of reference gene primers within the assay. To quantify the absolute abundance of each unique TCRbeta CDR3 rearrangement, sequence reads were collapsed and filtered. For each sample, productive Simpson clonality was calculated as the square root of Simpson's diversity index across productive rearrangements. TCRdb holds this immuneACCESS table with in-frame rearrangements only. Some clones are missing; in checked studies, unresolved V genes explain under half, and the rest has no known cause. V and J calls plus clone size are reproduced from that table; the DNA served to infer D and trimming. In all, the sample holds 150,000 to 200,000 clones, and roughly 79% of those were seen once. 9% to 15% of the sample is held by the ten biggest clonotypes.

One collaborating source in Seattle enrolled patients while the patients were actively infected and followed the patients over time throughout the course of disease. Each collaborating institution followed its own protocols to collect whole blood in K2EDTA tubes. For TCRbeta analysis, collaborators shipped samples as frozen whole blood, isolated PBMCs, or DNA extracted from either of those sample types. CDR1 is given as SGHDN and CDR2 as FVKESK, both from the germline V gene. From the cysteine up to the phenylalanine, the CDR3 has a length of 14 residues. Only the CDR3 region is kept as DNA, spanning 42 bases read in frame from base 1. V and J are truncated by 0 bases and 4 bases respectively, leaving an intervening sequence of 9 bases.

The receptor's source is a woman of 80 years or more with COVID-19, enrolled during active disease. The chain is made from TRBV14 and TRBJ1-2; possibly the D gene is TRBD1, per 5 matching bases. The sequencing sample was made of peripheral blood. The sequenced DNA is TGTGCCAGCAGCCAAGAACGGGGGGGCTATGGCTACACCTTC. Its coded protein is CASSQERGGYGYTF.